Following are 2 T cell receptor beta chains from one sample sequenced in a study of graft-versus-host responses after intestinal transplantation. Responders (roughly 200,000, CFSE-labeled) were co-plated with roughly 200,000 irradiated, violet-dye-labeled stimulators. This table comes from immunoSEQ multiplex PCR, and its TCRdb copy is limited to in-frame clones, with some not included. Seen here are 13,000 to 15,000 clones, more than 25% observed once, and the top ten hold around 2%. The source material was alloreactive CD8+ T cells from a mixed lymphocyte reaction culture, sampled before intestinal transplant. The subset: CFSE-low proliferating T cells sorted from roughly six-day pre-transplant mixed lymphocyte reaction (GvH or HvG direction). The source of these receptors is a human patient who received an intestinal transplant.

In this sample, this clone is medium-sized. The CDR3 protein is CASSQGSGGASYNEQFF. The CDR3 nucleotides are TGCGCCAGCAGCCAAGGAAGCGGGGGGGCCTCCTACAATGAGCAGTTCTTC. The chain links TRBV4-3 to TRBJ2-1; 10 bases map to TRBD2. Germline assignment: CDR1 LGHNA and CDR2 YSLEER. V gave up 1 base and J gave up 0 bases; unmatched junction bases: 3. This CDR3 comprises 17 residues.

The rearrangement uses TRBV7-9 and TRBJ1-2, with a possible D match to TRBD1 (5 bases). This CDR3 has 14 residues. From germline, CDR1 is SEHNR and CDR2 FQNEAQ (reference sequence). The V and J ends lost 1 base and 2 bases respectively, with 8 bases between them. CDR3 DNA: TGTGCCAGCAGCTTAGGACCAGGGAACTATGGCTACACCTTC. It is translated as CASSLGPGNYGYTF.